This TCR beta chain emerged from a study of Ad26.COV2.S vaccination and SARS-CoV-2 variants. Study results and caveats: Comparability of non-spike TCR breadth was observed across vaccine and placebo recipients. Spike-specific TCR breadth was greater in vaccine than placebo recipients. Using TCR breadth and depth analyses may have led to underestimated total T cell responses. In vaccinated individuals, spike-specific CD8+ and CD4+ T cell responses reportedly displayed substantial breadth.

Notes on this clone: Its antigen remains unidentified.

The method was immunoSEQ multiplex PCR; TCRdb's version includes in-frame clones alone and lacks a portion of them. This table has roughly 380,000 clones, roughly nine tenths appearing once. The V end lost 0 bases, the J end lost 5 bases, and 12 bases lay between the germline ends. The germline V gene encodes CDR1 SGHRS and CDR2 YFSETQ. The CDR3 covers 14 residues. This sequence was found in a human donor who had recovered from COVID-19. This chain uses TRBV5-1 with TRBJ2-7; perhaps TRBD2 as D (5 bases). Sequences were derived from peripheral blood, sampled after recovery from COVID-19. In nucleotides, the CDR3 is TGCGCCAGCAGCTTGGCCTTAGCGACCCACGAGCAGTACTTC. Its protein is CASSLALATHEQYF.